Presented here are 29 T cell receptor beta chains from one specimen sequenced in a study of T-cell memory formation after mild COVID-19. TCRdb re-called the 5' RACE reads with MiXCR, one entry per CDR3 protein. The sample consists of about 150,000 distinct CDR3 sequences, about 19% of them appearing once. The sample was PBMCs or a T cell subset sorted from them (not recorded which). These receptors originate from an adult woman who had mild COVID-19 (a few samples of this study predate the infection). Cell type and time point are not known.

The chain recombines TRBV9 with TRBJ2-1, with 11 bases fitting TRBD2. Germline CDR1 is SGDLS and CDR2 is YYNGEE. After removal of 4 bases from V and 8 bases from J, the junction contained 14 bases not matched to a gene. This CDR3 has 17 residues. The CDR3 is CASSPGRLAGGRDEQFF. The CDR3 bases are TGTGCCAGCAGCCCAGGTCGCCTAGCGGGGGGCAGGGATGAGCAGTTCTTC.

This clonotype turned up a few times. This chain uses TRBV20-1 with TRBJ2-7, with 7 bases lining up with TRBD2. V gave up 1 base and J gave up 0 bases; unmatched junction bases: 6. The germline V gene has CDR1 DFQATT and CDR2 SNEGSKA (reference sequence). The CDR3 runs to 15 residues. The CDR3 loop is CSARGDYRSSYEQYF. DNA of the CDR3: TGCAGTGCTAGAGGGGACTACCGTTCCTCCTACGAGCAGTACTTC.

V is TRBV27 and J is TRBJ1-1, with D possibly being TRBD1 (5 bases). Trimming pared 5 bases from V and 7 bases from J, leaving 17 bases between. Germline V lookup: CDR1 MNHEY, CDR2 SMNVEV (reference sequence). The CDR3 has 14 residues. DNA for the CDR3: TGTGCCAGCAGTCTAGCCGGGACGGGCAATGAAGCTTTCTTT. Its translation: CASSLAGTGNEAFF.

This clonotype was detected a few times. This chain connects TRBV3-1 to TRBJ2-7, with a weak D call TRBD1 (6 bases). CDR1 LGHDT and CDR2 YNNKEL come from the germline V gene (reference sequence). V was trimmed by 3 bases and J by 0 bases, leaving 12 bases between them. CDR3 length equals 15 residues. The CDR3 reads CASSQTGGSSYEQYF. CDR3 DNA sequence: TGTGCCAGCAGCCAGACAGGTGGAAGCTCCTACGAGCAGTACTTC.

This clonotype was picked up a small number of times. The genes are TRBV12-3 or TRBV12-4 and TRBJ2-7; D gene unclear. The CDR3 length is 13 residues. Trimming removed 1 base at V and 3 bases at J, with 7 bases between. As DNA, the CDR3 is TGTGCCAGCAGTTTAGGGCAGTACTACGAGCAGTACTTC. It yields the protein CASSLGQYYEQYF.

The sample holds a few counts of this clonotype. This chain's CDR3 is CASSPTGAYTDTQYF. The CDR3 bases are TGTGCCAGCTCACCGACGGGAGCCTACACAGATACGCAGTATTTT. The gene calls are TRBV18 and TRBJ2-3; maybe TRBD2 (6 bases). The germline V and J ends were trimmed by 3 bases and 2 bases, with 12 bases remaining between them. Germline-derived CDR1 and CDR2 are KGHSH and LQKENI. The CDR3 is 15 residues long.

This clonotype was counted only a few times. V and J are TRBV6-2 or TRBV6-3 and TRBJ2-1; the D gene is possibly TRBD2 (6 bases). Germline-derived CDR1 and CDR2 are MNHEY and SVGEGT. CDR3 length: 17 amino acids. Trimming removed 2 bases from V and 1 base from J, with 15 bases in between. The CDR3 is CASSYPPSDGSYNEQFF. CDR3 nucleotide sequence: TGTGCCAGCAGTTACCCCCCTAGCGACGGGTCCTACAATGAGCAGTTCTTC.

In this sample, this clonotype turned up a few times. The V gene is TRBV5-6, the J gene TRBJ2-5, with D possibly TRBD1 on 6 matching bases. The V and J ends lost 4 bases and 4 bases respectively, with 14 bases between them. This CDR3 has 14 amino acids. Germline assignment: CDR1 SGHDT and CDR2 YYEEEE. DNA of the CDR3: TGTGCCAGCAGCGTGATGACAGGAGGAGAGACCCAGTACTTC. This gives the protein CASSVMTGGETQYF.

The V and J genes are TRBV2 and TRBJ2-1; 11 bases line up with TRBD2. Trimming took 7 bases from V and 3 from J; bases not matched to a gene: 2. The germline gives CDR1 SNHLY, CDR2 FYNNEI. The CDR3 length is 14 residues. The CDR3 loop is CASTGLAGYNEQFF. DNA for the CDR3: TGTGCCAGCACTGGACTAGCGGGCTACAATGAGCAGTTCTTC.

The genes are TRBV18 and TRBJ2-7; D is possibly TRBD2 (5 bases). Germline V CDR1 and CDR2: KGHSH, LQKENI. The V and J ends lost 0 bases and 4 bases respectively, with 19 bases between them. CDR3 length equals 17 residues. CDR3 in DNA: TGTGCCAGCTCACCACCCGGAGGAATCGGAGGTTCGTACGAGCAGTACTTC. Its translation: CASSPPGGIGGSYEQYF.

DNA of the CDR3: TGCGCCAGCAGGACACAGGGGACCCGCACAGATACGCAGTATTTT. Its translation: CASRTQGTRTDTQYF. The genes are TRBV5-1 and TRBJ2-3; 7 nucleotides align to TRBD1. Germline trimming cut 5 bases from V and 1 base from J; bases unmatched to any gene: 7. The CDR3 sequence is 15 residues long. The germline gives CDR1 SGHRS, CDR2 YFSETQ.

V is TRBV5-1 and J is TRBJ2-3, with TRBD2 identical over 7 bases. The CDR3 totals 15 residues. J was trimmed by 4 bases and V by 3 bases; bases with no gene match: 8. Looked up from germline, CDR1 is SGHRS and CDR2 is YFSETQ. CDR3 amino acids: CASSSGQGGADTQYF. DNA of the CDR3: TGCGCCAGCAGCTCCGGGCAGGGAGGGGCAGATACGCAGTATTTT.

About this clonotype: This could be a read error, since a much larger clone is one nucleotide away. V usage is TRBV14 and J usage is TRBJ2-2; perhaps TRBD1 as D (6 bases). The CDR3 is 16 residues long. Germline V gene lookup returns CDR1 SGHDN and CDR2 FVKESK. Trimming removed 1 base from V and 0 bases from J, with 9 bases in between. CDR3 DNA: TGTGCCAGCAGCCAAGCCAGGACAGCGAACACCGGGGAGCTGTTTTTT. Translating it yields CASSQARTANTGELFF.

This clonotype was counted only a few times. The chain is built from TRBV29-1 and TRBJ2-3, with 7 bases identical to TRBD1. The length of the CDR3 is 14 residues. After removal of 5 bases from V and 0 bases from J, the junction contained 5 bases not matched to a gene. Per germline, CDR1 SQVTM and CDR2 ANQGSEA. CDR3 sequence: CSVSGTASTDTQYF. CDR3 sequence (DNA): TGCAGCGTTTCCGGGACAGCGAGCACAGATACGCAGTATTTT.

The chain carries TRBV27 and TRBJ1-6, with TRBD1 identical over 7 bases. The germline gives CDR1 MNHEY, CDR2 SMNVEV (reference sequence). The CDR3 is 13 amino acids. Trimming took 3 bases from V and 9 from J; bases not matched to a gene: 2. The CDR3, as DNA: TGTGCCAGCAGTTTTCGGACAGGTTCACCCCTCCACTTT. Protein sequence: CASSFRTGSPLHF.

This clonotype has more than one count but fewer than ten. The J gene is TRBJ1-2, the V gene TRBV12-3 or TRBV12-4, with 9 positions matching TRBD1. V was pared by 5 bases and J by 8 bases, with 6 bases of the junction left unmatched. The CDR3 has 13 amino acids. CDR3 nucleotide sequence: TGTGCCAGCAGTCTAGACAGGGGGGTAGGCTACACCTTC. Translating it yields CASSLDRGVGYTF.

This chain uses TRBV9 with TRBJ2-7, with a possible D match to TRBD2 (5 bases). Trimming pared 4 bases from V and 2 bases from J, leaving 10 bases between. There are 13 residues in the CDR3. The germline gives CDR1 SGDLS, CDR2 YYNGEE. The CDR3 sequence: CASSPRETYEQYF. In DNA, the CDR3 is TGTGCCAGCAGCCCAAGGGAGACCTACGAGCAGTACTTC. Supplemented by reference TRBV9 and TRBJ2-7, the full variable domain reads DSGVTQTPKHLITATGQRVTLRCSPRSGDLSVYWYQQSLDQGLQFLIQYYNGEERAKGNILERFSAQQFPDLHSELNLSSLELGDSALYFCASSPRETYEQYFGPGTRLTVT.

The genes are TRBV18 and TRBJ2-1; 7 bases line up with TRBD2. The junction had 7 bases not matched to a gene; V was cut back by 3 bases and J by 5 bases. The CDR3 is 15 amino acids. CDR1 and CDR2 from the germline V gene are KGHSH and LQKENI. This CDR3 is CASSPRLASHNEQFF. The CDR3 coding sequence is TGTGCCAGCTCACCGAGACTAGCTAGCCACAATGAGCAGTTCTTC.

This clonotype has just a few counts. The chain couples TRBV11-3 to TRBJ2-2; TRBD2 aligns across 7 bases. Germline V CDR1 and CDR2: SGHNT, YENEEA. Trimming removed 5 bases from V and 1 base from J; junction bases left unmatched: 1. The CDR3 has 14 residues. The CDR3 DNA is TGTGCCAGCAGCCGCGGGAGGAACACCGGGGAGCTGTTTTTT. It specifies CASSRGRNTGELFF. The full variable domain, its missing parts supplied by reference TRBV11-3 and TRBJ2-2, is EAGVVQSPRYKIIEKKQPVAFWCNPISGHNTLYWYLQNLGQGPELLIRYENEEAVDDSQLPKDRFSAERLKGVDSTLKIQPAELGDSAVYLCASSRGRNTGELFFGEGSRLTVL.

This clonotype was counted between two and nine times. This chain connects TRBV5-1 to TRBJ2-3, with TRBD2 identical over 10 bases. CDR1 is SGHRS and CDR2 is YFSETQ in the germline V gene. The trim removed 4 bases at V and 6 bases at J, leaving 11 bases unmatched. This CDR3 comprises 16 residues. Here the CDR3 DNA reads TGCGCCAGCAGCCCCTCTAGCGGGAGTGCCTCGGATACGCAGTATTTT. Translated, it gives CASSPSSGSASDTQYF.

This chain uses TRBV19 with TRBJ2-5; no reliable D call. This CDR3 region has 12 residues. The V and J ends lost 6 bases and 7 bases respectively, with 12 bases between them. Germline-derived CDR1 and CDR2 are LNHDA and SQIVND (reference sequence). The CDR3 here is CASRDGQRTQYF. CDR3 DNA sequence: TGTGCCAGTAGAGACGGTCAGAGGACCCAGTACTTC.

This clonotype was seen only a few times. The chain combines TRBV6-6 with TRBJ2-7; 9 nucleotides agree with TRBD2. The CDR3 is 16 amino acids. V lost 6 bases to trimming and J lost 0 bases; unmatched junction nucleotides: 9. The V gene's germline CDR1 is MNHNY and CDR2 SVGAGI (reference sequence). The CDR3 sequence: CASRPPTSGTSYEQYF. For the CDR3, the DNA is TGTGCCAGCAGACCCCCGACTAGCGGAACCTCCTACGAGCAGTACTTC.

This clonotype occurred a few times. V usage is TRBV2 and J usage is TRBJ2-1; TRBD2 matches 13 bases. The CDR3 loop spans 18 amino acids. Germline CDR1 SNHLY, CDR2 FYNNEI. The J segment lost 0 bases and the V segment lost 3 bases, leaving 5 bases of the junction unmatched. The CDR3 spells CASSDGLAGALSYNEQFF. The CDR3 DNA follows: TGTGCCAGCAGTGACGGACTAGCGGGAGCTCTCTCCTACAATGAGCAGTTCTTC.

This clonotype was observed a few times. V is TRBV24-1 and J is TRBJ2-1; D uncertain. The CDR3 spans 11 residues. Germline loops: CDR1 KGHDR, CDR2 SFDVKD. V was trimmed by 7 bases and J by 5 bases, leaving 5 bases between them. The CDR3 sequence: CATRGHNEQFF. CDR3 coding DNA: TGTGCCACCAGGGGCCACAATGAGCAGTTCTTC.

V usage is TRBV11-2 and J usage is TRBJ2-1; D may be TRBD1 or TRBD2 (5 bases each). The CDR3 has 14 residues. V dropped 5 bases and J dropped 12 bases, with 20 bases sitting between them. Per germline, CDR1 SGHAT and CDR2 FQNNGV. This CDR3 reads CASSLTLGVGMQFF. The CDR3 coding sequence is TGTGCCAGCAGCCTAACTCTGGGGGTCGGTATGCAGTTCTTC.

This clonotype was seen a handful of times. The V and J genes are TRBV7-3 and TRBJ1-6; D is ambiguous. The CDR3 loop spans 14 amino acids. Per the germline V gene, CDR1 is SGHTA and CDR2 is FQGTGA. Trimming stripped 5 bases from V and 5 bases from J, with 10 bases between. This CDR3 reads CASSLDGNNSPLHF. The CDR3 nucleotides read TGTGCCAGCAGCCTGGACGGGAATAATTCACCCCTCCACTTT.

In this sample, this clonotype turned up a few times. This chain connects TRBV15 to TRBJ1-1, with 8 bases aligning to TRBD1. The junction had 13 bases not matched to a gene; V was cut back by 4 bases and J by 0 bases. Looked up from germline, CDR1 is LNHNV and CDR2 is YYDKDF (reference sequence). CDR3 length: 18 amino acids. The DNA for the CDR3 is TGTGCCACCAGCACTTTAACCGGGACAGGCGGGATGAACACTGAAGCTTTCTTT. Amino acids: CATSTLTGTGGMNTEAFF.

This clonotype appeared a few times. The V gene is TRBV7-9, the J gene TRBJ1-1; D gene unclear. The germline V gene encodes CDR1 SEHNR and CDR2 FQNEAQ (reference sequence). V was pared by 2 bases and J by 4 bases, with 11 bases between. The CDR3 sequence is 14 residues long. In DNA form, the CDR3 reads TGTGCCAGCAGCTTAACAGATTGGGGCACTGAAGCTTTCTTT. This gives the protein CASSLTDWGTEAFF.

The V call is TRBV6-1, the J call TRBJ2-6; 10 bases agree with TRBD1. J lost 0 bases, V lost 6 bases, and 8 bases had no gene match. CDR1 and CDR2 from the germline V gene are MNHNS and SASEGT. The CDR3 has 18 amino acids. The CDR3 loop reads CASSGGTGVSSGANVLTF. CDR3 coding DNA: TGTGCCAGCAGCGGAGGGACAGGGGTCTCCTCTGGGGCCAACGTCCTGACTTTC.